This T cell receptor beta chain was retrieved from a study of blood T cells in healthy people across ages. Whole-study findings and limits: In older individuals, TCR beta diversity per million T cells was lower, falling roughly linearly with age.

On this clonotype itself: What it binds is unknown.

A sample-barcoded 5' primer and a J-beta primer mix were used in a second PCR of about 7 to 12 cycles. TCRdb independently ran MiXCR on the 5' RACE reads; one entry per CDR3 protein. The repertoire has over 950,000 distinct CDR3 sequences, 35% to 40% of them found once; the top ten carry around 14%. The CDR3 is made up of 15 amino acids. Germline loops: CDR1 ENHRY, CDR2 SYGVKD. V was clipped by 0 bases and J by 4 bases, with 12 bases between them. The sample was blood. The origin of this receptor is a man aged 18 to 29 in good health. This chain links TRBV10-3 with TRBJ1-2, with D maybe TRBD1 (5 bases). Written as DNA, the CDR3 is TGTGCCATCAGTGAGTCCGACAGCGGGTCCTATGGCTACACCTTC. Amino acid sequence: CAISESDSGSYGYTF.